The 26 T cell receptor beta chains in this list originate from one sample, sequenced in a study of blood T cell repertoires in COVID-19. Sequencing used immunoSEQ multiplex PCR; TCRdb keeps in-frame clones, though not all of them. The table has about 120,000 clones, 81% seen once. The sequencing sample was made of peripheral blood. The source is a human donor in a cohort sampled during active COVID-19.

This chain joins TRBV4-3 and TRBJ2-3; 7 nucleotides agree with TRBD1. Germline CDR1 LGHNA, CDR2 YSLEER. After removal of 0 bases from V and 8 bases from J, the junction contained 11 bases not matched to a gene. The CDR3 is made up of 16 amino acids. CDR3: CASSQEVGQGVGTQYF. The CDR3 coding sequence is TGCGCCAGCAGCCAAGAGGTCGGTCAGGGGGTAGGTACGCAGTATTTT.

CDR3 sequence: CASSYTGHTEAFF. The CDR3 coding sequence is TGTGCCAGCAGTTACACAGGGCACACTGAAGCTTTCTTT. The chain employs TRBV6-2 or TRBV6-3 and TRBJ1-1; tentatively, D is TRBD1 (6 bases). This CDR3 comprises 13 residues. Germline V gives CDR1 MNHEY, CDR2 SVGEGT. Trimming took off 2 bases at V and 3 bases at J, with 7 bases between the two ends.

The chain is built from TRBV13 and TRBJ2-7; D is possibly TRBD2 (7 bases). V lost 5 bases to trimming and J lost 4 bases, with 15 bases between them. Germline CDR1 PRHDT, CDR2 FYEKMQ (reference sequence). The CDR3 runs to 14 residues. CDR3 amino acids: CASSPRGGGYEQYF. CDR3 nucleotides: TGTGCCAGCAGCCCCCGGGGAGGGGGGTACGAGCAGTACTTC.

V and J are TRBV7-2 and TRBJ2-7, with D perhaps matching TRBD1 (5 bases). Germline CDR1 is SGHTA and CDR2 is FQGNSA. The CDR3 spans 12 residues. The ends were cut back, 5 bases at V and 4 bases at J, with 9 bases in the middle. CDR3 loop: CASSRHRYEQYF. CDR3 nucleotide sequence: TGTGCCAGCAGCCGACACAGGTACGAGCAGTACTTC.

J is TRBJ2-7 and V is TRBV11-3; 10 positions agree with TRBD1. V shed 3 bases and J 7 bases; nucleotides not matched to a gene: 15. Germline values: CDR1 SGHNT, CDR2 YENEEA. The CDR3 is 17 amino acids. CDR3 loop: CASSFQGQGSFLREQYF. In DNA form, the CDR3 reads TGTGCCAGCAGCTTTCAGGGACAGGGGAGCTTCTTGCGAGAGCAGTACTTC.

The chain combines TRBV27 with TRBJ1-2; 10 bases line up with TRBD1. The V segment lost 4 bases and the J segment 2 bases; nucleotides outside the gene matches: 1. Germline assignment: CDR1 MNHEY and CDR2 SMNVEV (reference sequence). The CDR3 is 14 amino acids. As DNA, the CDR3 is TGTGCCAGCAGTTCGGACAGGGGGAACTATGGCTACACCTTC. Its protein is CASSSDRGNYGYTF.

The CDR3 reads CASSDVRGSTDTQYF. The CDR3, as DNA: TGTGCCAGCAGTGATGTCAGGGGAAGCACAGATACGCAGTATTTT. V gene TRBV6-4 combines with J gene TRBJ2-3; weak D call: TRBD1 (6 bases). Germline lookup yields CDR1 MRHNA and CDR2 SNTAGT. V shed 3 bases and J shed 0 bases, with 10 bases lying between them. The CDR3 is 15 amino acids.

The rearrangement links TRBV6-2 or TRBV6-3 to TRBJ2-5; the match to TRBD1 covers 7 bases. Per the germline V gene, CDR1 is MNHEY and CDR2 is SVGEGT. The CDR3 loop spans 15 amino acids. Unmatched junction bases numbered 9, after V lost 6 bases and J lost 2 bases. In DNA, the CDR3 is TGTGCCAGCAGCCCTGACAGGGTTCTACAAGAGACCCAGTACTTC. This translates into CASSPDRVLQETQYF.

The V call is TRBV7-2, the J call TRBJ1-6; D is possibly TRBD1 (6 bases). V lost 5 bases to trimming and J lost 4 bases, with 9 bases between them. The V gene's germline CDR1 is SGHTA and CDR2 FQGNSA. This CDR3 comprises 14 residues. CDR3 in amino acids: CASSPGQYNSPLHF. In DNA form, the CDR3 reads TGTGCCAGCAGCCCCGGACAGTATAATTCACCCCTCCACTTT.

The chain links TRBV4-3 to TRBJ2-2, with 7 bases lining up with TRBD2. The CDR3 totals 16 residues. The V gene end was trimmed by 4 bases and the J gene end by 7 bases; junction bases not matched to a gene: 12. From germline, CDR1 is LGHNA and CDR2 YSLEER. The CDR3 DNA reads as TGCGCCAGCAGCCCACCAGCTACTAGCGCTGGCGGGGAGCTGTTTTTT. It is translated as CASSPPATSAGGELFF.

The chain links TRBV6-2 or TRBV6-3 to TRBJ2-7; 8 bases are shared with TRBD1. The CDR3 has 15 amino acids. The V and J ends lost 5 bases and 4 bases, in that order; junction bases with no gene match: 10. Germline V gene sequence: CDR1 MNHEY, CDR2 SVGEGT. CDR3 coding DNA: TGTGCCAGCAGTAAACAGGGGGAGGTCGTGTACGAGCAGTACTTC. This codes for CASSKQGEVVYEQYF.

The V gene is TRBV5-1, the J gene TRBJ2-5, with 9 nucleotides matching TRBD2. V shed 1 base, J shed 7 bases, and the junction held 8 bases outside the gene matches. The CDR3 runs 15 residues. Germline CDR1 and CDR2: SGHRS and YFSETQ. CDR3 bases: TGCGCCAGCAGCTTGACTGTAGCGGGGGCGGGGACCCAGTACTTC. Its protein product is CASSLTVAGAGTQYF.

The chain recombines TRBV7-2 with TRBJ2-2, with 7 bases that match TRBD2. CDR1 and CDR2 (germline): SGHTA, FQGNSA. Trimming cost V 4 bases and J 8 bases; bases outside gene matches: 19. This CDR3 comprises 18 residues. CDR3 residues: CASSSGRWGEGLLGELFF. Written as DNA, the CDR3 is TGTGCCAGCAGCTCCGGGCGCTGGGGGGAGGGTCTTTTGGGGGAGCTGTTTTTT.

The CDR3 DNA reads TGTGCCAGCAGCCCCTGGACTAGCGGCGCCTACAATGAGCAGTTCTTC. It is translated as CASSPWTSGAYNEQFF. This chain links TRBV3-1 (or the pseudogene TRBV3-2) with TRBJ2-1; 10 nucleotides line up with TRBD2. The CDR3 sequence is 16 residues long. Germline lookup yields CDR1 LGHDT and CDR2 YNNKEL (reference sequence). Unmatched junction bases numbered 5, after V lost 4 bases and J lost 2 bases.

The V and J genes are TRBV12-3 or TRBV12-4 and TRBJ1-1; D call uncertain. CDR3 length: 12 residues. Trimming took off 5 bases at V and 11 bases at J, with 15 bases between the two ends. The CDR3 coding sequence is TGTGCCAGCAGTACGGGTCTCCTGGAGGCTTTCTTT. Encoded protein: CASSTGLLEAFF.

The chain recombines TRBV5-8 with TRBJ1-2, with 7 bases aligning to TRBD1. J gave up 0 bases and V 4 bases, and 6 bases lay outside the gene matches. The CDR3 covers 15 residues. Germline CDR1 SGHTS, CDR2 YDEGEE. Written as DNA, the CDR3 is TGTGCCAGCAGCAAGGGACAGTTAACTAACTATGGCTACACCTTC. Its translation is CASSKGQLTNYGYTF.

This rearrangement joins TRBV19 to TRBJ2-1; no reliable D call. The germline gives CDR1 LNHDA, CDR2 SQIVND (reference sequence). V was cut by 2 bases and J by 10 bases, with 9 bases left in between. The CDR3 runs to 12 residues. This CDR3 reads CASSIFSREQFF. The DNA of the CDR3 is TGTGCCAGTAGTATATTTAGCCGAGAGCAGTTCTTC.

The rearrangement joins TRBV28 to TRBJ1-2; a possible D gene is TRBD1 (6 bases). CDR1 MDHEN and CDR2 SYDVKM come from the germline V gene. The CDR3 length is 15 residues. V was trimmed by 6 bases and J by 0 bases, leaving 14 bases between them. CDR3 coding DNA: TGTGCCAGCAGAGAGACAGGACCCCCTAACTATGGCTACACCTTC. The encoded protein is CASRETGPPNYGYTF.

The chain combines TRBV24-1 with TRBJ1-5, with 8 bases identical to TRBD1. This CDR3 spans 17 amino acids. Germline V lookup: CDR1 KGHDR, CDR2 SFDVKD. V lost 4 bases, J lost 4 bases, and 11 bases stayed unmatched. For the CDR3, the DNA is TGTGCCACCAGTGAATATTTGGGACAGGCCAAAAATCAGCCCCAGCATTTT. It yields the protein CATSEYLGQAKNQPQHF.

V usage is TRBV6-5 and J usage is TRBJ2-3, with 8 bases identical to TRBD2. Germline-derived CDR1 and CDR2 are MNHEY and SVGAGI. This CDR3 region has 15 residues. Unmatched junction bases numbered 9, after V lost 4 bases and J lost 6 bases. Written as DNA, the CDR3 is TGTGCCAGCAGTTCCCCGGGAGGGGACCCCGATACGCAGTATTTT. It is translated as CASSSPGGDPDTQYF.

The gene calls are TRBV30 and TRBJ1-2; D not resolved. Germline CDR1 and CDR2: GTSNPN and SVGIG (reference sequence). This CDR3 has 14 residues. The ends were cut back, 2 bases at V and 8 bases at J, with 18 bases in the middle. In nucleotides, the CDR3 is TGTGCCTGGAGTCCCGAACCCGACTTGAGAGGCTACACCTTC. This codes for CAWSPEPDLRGYTF.

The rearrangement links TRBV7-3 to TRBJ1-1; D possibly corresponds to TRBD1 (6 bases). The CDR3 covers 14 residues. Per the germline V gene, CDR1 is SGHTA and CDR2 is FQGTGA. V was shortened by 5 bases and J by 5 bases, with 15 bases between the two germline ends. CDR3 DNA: TGTGCCAGCAGCCTACAGGGAAAAGGGACTGAAGCTTTCTTT. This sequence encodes CASSLQGKGTEAFF.

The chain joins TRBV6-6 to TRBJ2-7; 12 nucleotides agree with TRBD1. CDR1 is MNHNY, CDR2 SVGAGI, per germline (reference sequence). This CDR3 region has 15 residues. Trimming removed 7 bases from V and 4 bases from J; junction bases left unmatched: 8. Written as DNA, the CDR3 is TGTGCCAGCACCCCCGGGACAGGGGGCGTGTACGAGCAGTACTTC. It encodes CASTPGTGGVYEQYF.

This chain's CDR3 is CASSLDADRALPPLHF. The CDR3, as DNA: TGTGCCAGCAGTTTAGACGCGGACAGGGCATTGCCACCCCTCCACTTT. The chain carries TRBV27 and TRBJ1-6, with 8 bases lining up with TRBD1. The CDR3 totals 16 residues. V was clipped by 2 bases and J by 11 bases; unmatched bases: 11. Germline V CDR1 and CDR2: MNHEY, SMNVEV (reference sequence).

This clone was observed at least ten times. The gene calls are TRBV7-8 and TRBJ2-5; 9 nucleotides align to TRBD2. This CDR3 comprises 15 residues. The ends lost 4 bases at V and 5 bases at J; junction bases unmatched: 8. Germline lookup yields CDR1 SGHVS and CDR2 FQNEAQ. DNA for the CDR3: TGTGCCAGCAGCTGGAGTAGCGGGAGTGGGGAGACCCAGTACTTC. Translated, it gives CASSWSSGSGETQYF.

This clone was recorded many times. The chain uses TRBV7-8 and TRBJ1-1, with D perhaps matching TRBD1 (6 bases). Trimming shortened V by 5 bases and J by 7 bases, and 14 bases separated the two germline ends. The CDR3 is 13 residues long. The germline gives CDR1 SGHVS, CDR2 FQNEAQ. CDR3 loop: CASSPRGPGEAFF. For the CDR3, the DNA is TGTGCCAGCAGCCCGCGGGGGCCGGGTGAAGCTTTCTTT.